The rows below give T cell receptor beta chains drawn from one sample of a study of blood T cells in healthy people across ages. Via MiXCR, TCRdb re-called the 5' RACE reads, giving one row per CDR3 protein. The table has approximately 2,000,000 distinct CDR3 sequences, around 42% seen once; the top ten hold under 30%. The material sequenced was blood. The receptors here all came from a human donor in good health. Each CDR3 is given without its conserved first and last residue. Each record gives: V gene, J gene, CDR3 protein.

v_gene: TRBV4-1
j_gene: TRBJ1-4
CDR3aa: ASSSSLQGGEKLF

v_gene: TRBV20-1
j_gene: TRBJ2-7
CDR3aa: SAREAGLYEQY

v_gene: TRBV3-1
j_gene: TRBJ1-1
CDR3aa: ASSQVFTGNTEAF

v_gene: TRBV24-1
j_gene: TRBJ2-1
CDR3aa: ATSDWGTSEHNEQF

v_gene: TRBV7-8
j_gene: TRBJ2-3
CDR3aa: ASSLAPSGTSSTDTQY

v_gene: TRBV5-1
j_gene: TRBJ1-2
CDR3aa: ASSLTDRVSGYT

v_gene: TRBV29-1
j_gene: TRBJ2-1
CDR3aa: SVEDREAVGQF

v_gene: TRBV7-9
j_gene: TRBJ1-2
CDR3aa: ASSLMRPGGYT

v_gene: TRBV20-1
j_gene: TRBJ1-2
CDR3aa: SAKSGLGYGYT

v_gene: TRBV5-5
j_gene: TRBJ1-5
CDR3aa: ASSFEPTNQPQH

v_gene: TRBV14
j_gene: TRBJ2-1
CDR3aa: ASSQGLVSNEQF

v_gene: TRBV20-1
j_gene: TRBJ2-1
CDR3aa: SARAASGSNEQF

v_gene: TRBV6-1
j_gene: TRBJ2-1
CDR3aa: ASSRDQGNNEQF

v_gene: TRBV6-1
j_gene: TRBJ2-3
CDR3aa: ASSGRGRGADTQY

v_gene: TRBV4-2
j_gene: TRBJ2-7
CDR3aa: ASSQEGTGALFEQY

v_gene: TRBV27
j_gene: TRBJ1-2
CDR3aa: ASSPSGGADGYT

v_gene: TRBV6-1
j_gene: TRBJ1-5
CDR3aa: AGSTRDSNQPQH

v_gene: TRBV24-1
j_gene: TRBJ2-3
CDR3aa: ATSDPPTTDTQY

v_gene: TRBV6-2/TRBV6-3
j_gene: TRBJ2-7
CDR3aa: ASSRLAGSDNEQY

v_gene: TRBV7-9
j_gene: TRBJ1-1
CDR3aa: ASSLDEKRRAF

v_gene: TRBV7-2
j_gene: TRBJ2-5
CDR3aa: ASSLVPGIQETQY

v_gene: TRBV4-3
j_gene: TRBJ1-5
CDR3aa: ASSQGGTSNQPQH

v_gene: TRBV9
j_gene: TRBJ1-2
CDR3aa: ASSVETGTDHGYT

v_gene: TRBV20-1
j_gene: TRBJ2-7
CDR3aa: SANRGTGAAYEQY

v_gene: TRBV4-1
j_gene: TRBJ2-7
CDR3aa: ASSQVVLSSYEQY

v_gene: TRBV20-1
j_gene: TRBJ2-3
CDR3aa: SADIYGSTDTQY

v_gene: TRBV27
j_gene: TRBJ2-5
CDR3aa: ASGPRQGGRETQY

v_gene: TRBV20-1
j_gene: TRBJ1-1
CDR3aa: SAITHRVLAEAF

v_gene: TRBV6-1
j_gene: TRBJ1-5
CDR3aa: ASSEHGVFSNQPQH

v_gene: TRBV15
j_gene: TRBJ1-2
CDR3aa: ATSRPGQGNYGYT

v_gene: TRBV15
j_gene: TRBJ2-1
CDR3aa: ATSTGTDYNEQF

v_gene: TRBV7-8
j_gene: TRBJ2-3
CDR3aa: ASSPGGFDEQY

v_gene: TRBV4-3
j_gene: TRBJ2-3
CDR3aa: ASSQDLIWSGGGTDTQY

v_gene: TRBV5-1
j_gene: TRBJ1-5
CDR3aa: ASSFSGIEGPQH

v_gene: TRBV29-1
j_gene: TRBJ1-2
CDR3aa: SVELGAENYGYT

v_gene: TRBV6-2/TRBV6-3
j_gene: TRBJ1-2
CDR3aa: ANSSRGSGYT

v_gene: TRBV4-3
j_gene: TRBJ1-5
CDR3aa: ASSLRWAIEPQH

v_gene: TRBV24-1
j_gene: -
CDR3aa: ATSDSHQGTQY

v_gene: TRBV4-3
j_gene: TRBJ1-2
CDR3aa: ASSQDLGPREDGYT

v_gene: TRBV6-5
j_gene: TRBJ1-2
CDR3aa: ASSYRWGYGYT

v_gene: TRBV29-1
j_gene: TRBJ1-5
CDR3aa: SVAGGVSQPQH

v_gene: TRBV20-1
j_gene: TRBJ2-5
CDR3aa: SGTGPVGGQETQY

v_gene: TRBV3-1
j_gene: TRBJ2-4
CDR3aa: ASSPRLAGYNIQY

v_gene: TRBV5-1
j_gene: TRBJ1-2
CDR3aa: ASSFTDPGYGYT

v_gene: TRBV18
j_gene: TRBJ1-1
CDR3aa: ASFRDRAEAF

v_gene: TRBV6-6
j_gene: TRBJ2-3
CDR3aa: ASSYPSAGADTQY

v_gene: TRBV7-2
j_gene: TRBJ2-7
CDR3aa: ASSRTGELADEQY

v_gene: TRBV28
j_gene: TRBJ1-2
CDR3aa: ASTRAGGRLYGYT

v_gene: TRBV21-1
j_gene: TRBJ1-2
CDR3aa: ASSKEARGYT

v_gene: TRBV20-1
j_gene: TRBJ2-3
CDR3aa: SARVLAGAQSTDTQY

v_gene: TRBV12-3/TRBV12-4
j_gene: TRBJ2-3
CDR3aa: ASSLTSGGIDTQY

v_gene: TRBV20-1
j_gene: TRBJ2-5
CDR3aa: SARGGIRETQY

v_gene: TRBV7-9
j_gene: TRBJ2-1
CDR3aa: ASSSGTSGRNEQF

v_gene: TRBV12-3/TRBV12-4
j_gene: TRBJ2-1
CDR3aa: ASITLAGLHNEQF

v_gene: TRBV6-5
j_gene: TRBJ1-5
CDR3aa: ASSRGGGEPQH